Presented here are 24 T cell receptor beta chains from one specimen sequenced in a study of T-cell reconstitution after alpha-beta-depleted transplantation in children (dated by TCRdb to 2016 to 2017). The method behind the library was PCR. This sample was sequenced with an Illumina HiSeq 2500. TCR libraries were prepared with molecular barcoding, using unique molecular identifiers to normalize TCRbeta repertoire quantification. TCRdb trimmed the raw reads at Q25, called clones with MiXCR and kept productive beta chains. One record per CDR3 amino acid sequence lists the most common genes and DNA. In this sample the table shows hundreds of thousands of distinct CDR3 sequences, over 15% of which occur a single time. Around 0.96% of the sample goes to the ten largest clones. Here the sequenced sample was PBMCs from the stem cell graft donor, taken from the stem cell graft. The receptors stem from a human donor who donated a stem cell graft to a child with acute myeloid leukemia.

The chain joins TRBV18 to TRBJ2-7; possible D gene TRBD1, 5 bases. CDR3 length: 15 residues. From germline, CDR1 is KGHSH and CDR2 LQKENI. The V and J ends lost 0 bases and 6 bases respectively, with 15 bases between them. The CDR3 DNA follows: TGTGCCAGCTCACCACCAGGGGCAGGGTCGCGCGAGCAGTACTTC. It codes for CASSPPGAGSREQYF.

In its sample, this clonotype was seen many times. In nucleotides, the CDR3 is TGTGCCAGCAGGCTCCCGGGCACAGATACGCAGTATTTT. The encoded protein is CASRLPGTDTQYF. V and J are TRBV28 and TRBJ2-3, with unresolved D. V lost 6 bases and J lost 1, with 8 bases in between. The CDR3 spans 13 residues. Germline V gives CDR1 MDHEN, CDR2 SYDVKM.

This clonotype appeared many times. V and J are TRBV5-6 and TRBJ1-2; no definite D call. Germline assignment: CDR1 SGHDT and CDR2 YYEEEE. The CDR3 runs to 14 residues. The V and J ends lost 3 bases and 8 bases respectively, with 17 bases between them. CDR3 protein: CASSSTGGVWGYTF. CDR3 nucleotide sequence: TGTGCCAGCAGCTCGACCGGCGGGGTATGGGGCTACACCTTC.

The CDR3, as DNA: TGCAGTGCTAGGAGCAGAGGGGCATATTATGGCTACACCTTC. Translation gives CSARSRGAYYGYTF. The chain carries TRBV20-1 and TRBJ1-2; D is perhaps TRBD1 (5 bases). Trimming shortened V by 3 bases and J by 5 bases, and 16 bases separated the two germline ends. The CDR3 length is 14 residues. CDR1 is DFQATT and CDR2 is SNEGSKA in the germline V gene (reference sequence).

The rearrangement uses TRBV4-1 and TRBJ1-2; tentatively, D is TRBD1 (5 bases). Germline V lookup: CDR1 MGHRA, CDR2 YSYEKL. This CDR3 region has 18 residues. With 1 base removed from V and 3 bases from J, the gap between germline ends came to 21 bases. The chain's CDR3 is CASSQVSRETRADYGYTF. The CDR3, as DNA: TGCGCCAGCAGCCAAGTGTCCAGGGAGACGAGGGCAGACTATGGCTACACCTTC.

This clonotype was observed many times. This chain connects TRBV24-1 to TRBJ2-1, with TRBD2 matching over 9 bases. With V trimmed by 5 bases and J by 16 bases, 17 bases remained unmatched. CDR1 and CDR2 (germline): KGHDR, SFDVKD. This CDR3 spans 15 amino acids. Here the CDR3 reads CATSAFEGSGGTQFF. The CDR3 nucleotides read TGTGCCACCAGTGCCTTCGAGGGGAGCGGGGGGACCCAATTCTTC.

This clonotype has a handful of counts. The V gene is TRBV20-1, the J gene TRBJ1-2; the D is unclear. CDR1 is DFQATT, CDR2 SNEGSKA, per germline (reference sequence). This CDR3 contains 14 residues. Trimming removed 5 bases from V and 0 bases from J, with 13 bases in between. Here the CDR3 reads CSAPCREANYGYTF. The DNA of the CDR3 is TGCAGTGCTCCGTGCCGGGAGGCTAACTATGGCTACACCTTC.

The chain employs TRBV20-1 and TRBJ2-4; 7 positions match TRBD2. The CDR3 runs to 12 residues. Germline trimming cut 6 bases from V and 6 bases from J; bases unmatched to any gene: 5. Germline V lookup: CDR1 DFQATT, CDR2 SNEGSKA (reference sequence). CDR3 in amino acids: CSAGGSINIQYF. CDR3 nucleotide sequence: TGCAGTGCGGGGGGGTCTATAAACATTCAGTACTTC.

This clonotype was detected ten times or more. Here the CDR3 DNA reads TGTGCCAGCAGCCTCGAGACAGGGCTCGAGCAGTACTTC. Translation: CASSLETGLEQYF. The chain uses TRBV7-2 and TRBJ2-7; 7 bases line up with TRBD1. The CDR3 runs to 13 residues. The V gene's germline CDR1 is SGHTA and CDR2 FQGNSA. The V and J ends lost 5 bases and 6 bases, in that order; junction bases with no gene match: 7.

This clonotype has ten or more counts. The CDR3 DNA follows: TGCAGCGTCGTGGACAGGGGAGAGACCCAGTACTTC. Its protein product is CSVVDRGETQYF. The chain joins TRBV29-1 to TRBJ2-5; 9 positions match TRBD1. The CDR3 covers 12 residues. The junction had 3 bases not matched to a gene; V was cut back by 6 bases and J by 4 bases. CDR1 is SQVTM and CDR2 is ANQGSEA in the germline V gene.

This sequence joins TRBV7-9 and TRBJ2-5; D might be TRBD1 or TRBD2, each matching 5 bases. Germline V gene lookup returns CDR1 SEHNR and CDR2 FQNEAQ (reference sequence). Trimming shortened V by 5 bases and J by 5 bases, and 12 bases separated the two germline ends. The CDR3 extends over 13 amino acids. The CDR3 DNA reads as TGTGCCAGCAGCCCCGGGACGTGGGAGACCCAGTACTTC. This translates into CASSPGTWETQYF.

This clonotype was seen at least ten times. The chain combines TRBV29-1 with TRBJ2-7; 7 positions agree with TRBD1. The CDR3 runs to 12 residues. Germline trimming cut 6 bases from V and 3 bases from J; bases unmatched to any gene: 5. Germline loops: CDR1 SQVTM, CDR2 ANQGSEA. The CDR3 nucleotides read TGCAGCGTCCGGGACAGAAACTACGAGCAGTACTTC. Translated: CSVRDRNYEQYF.

CDR3 sequence: CASSLTGKGNTIYF. Written as DNA, the CDR3 is TGTGCCAGCAGTTTAACAGGGAAAGGAAACACCATATATTTT. The chain links TRBV12-3 or TRBV12-4 to TRBJ1-3; possible D gene TRBD1, 6 bases. The CDR3 extends over 14 amino acids. V lost 2 bases and J lost 4, with 9 bases in between.

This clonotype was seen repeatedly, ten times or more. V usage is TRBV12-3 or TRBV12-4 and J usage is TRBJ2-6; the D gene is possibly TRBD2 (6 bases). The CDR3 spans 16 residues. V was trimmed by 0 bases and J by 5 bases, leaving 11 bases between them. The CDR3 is CASSLAWGDWANVLTF. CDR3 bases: TGTGCCAGCAGTTTAGCTTGGGGGGACTGGGCCAACGTCCTGACTTTC.

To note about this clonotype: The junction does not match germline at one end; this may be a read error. The CDR3 is CCAREWTSGGYNEQFF. The CDR3, as DNA: TGCTGTGCTAGAGAATGGACTAGCGGGGGCTACAATGAGCAGTTCTTC. The J gene is TRBJ2-1, the V gene TRBV20-1; 13 nucleotides match TRBD2. Germline V gene lookup returns CDR1 DFQATT and CDR2 SNEGSKA (reference sequence). The CDR3 runs to 16 residues.

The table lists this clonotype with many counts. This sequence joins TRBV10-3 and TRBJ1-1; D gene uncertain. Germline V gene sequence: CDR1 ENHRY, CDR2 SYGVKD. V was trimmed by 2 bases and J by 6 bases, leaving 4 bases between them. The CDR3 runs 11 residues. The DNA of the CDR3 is TGTGCCATCAGTGAGGGCGCTGAAGCTTTCTTT. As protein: CAISEGAEAFF.

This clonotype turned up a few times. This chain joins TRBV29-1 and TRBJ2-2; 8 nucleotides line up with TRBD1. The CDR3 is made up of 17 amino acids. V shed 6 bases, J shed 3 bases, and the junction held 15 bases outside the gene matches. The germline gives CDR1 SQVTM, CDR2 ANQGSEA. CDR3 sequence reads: CSVYHLRQGPHTGELFF. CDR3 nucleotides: TGCAGCGTCTACCATCTTCGACAGGGGCCGCACACCGGGGAGCTGTTTTTT.

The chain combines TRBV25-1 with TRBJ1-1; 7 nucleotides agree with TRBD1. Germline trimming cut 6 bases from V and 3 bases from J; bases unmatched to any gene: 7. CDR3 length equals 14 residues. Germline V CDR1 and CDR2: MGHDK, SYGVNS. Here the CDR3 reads CASSQTGRDTEAFF. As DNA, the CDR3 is TGTGCCAGCAGCCAGACAGGGAGGGACACTGAAGCTTTCTTT.

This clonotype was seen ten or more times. As DNA, the CDR3 is TGCGCCAGCAGCTTGGGGGCGACGGCCTCCTACAATGAGCAGTTCTTC. It is translated as CASSLGATASYNEQFF. The chain combines TRBV5-1 with TRBJ2-1; D unclear. V was shortened by 0 bases and J by 0 bases, with 10 bases between the two germline ends. The CDR3 sequence is 16 residues long. Germline V lookup: CDR1 SGHRS, CDR2 YFSETQ.

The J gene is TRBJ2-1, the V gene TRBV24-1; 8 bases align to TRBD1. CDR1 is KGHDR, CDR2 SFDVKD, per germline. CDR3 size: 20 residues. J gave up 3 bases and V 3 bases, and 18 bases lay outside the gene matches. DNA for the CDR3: TGTGCCACCAGTGATCGCTTTCGGACAGGGAGTGGCCCCTACTACAATGAGCAGTTCTTC. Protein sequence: CATSDRFRTGSGPYYNEQFF.

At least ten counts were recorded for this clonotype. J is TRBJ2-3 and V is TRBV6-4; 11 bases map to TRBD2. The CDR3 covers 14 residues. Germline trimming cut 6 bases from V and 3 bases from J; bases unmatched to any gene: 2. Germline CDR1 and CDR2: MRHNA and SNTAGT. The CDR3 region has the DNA TGTGCCAGCAGCGCTAGCGGGGGGACAGATACGCAGTATTTT. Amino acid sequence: CASSASGGTDTQYF.

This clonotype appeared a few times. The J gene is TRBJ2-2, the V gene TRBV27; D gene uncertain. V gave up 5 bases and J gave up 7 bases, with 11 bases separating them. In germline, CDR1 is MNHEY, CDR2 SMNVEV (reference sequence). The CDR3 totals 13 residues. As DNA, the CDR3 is TGTGCCAGCAGTCTCACCCCTTTCGGGGAGCTGTTTTTT. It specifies CASSLTPFGELFF.

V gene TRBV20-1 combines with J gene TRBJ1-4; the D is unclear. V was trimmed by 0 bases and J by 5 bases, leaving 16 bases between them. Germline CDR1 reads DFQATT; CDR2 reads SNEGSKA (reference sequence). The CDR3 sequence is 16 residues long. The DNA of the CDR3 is TGCAGTGCTAGAGACCCATTCGAGGGTCGAAATGAAAAACTGTTTTTT. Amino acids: CSARDPFEGRNEKLFF.

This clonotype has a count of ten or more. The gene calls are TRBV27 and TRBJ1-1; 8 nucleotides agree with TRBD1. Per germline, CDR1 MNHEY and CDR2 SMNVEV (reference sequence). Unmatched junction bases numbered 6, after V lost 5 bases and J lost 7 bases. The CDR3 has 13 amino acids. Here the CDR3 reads CASSLGGTGEAFF. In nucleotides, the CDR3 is TGTGCCAGCAGTCTGGGGGGGACAGGTGAAGCTTTCTTT.